A single sample is the source of the 5 T cell receptor beta chains below, sequenced in a study of CD8 T cells in ankylosing spondylitis. TCRdb re-derived calls from the 5' RACE reads in MiXCR, one entry per CDR3 protein. The sample has some 270,000 distinct CDR3 sequences; over 15% are singletons. Sequenced sample: blood, either unsorted or a sorted T cell fraction (not recorded which). Receptor source: a male donor with ankylosing spondylitis or in good health (not recorded which).

The chain employs TRBV29-1 and TRBJ2-6; tentative D call: TRBD1 (6 bases). The V gene lost 7 bases and the J gene lost 4 bases, with 17 bases spanning the gap. The V gene's germline CDR1 is SQVTM and CDR2 ANQGSEA. The length of the CDR3 is 15 residues. CDR3 in DNA: TGCAGCGCGGAAACAGGGCTTTACGGGGCCAACGTCCTGACTTTC. Translation: CSAETGLYGANVLTF.

The CDR3 here is CASSPRPGQGYTEAFF. The CDR3 bases are TGTGCCAGCAGCCCCCGACCGGGACAGGGGTACACTGAAGCTTTCTTT. This sequence joins TRBV7-9 and TRBJ1-1; 10 nucleotides match TRBD1. J was trimmed by 3 bases and V by 5 bases; bases with no gene match: 9. The CDR3 length is 16 residues. Germline-derived CDR1 and CDR2 are SEHNR and FQNEAQ (reference sequence).

This chain connects TRBV4-3 to TRBJ1-4, with D possibly TRBD1 on 6 matching bases. The germline gives CDR1 LGHNA, CDR2 YSLEER. Trimming removed 3 bases at V and 0 bases at J, with 14 bases between. The length of the CDR3 is 17 residues. The CDR3 reads CASSQRGYSATNEKLFF. DNA of the CDR3: TGCGCCAGCAGCCAGAGGGGGTACAGCGCAACTAATGAAAAACTGTTTTTT.

This clonotype was detected ten times or more. The rearrangement joins TRBV4-2 to TRBJ2-1, with TRBD2 matching over 9 bases. V was pared by 0 bases and J by 0 bases, with 9 bases of the junction left unmatched. Germline V CDR1 and CDR2: LGHNA, YNFKEQ. The CDR3 consists of 19 residues. DNA of the CDR3: TGTGCCAGCAGCCAAGATATAGCGGGAGCGCTTAGCTCCTACAATGAGCAGTTCTTC. It specifies CASSQDIAGALSSYNEQFF.

The rearrangement joins TRBV4-1 to TRBJ2-3; D remains unclear. Germline CDR1 reads MGHRA; CDR2 reads YSYEKL. V was clipped by 1 base and J by 5 bases, with 10 bases between them. CDR3 length: 14 amino acids. The DNA for the CDR3 is TGCGCCAGCAGCCAAGTAGGCCCCCTAGATACGCAGTATTTT. Amino acids: CASSQVGPLDTQYF.